This T cell receptor (beta chain) appears in the sequencing data of a study of pediatric ulcerative colitis. As for the study in general: Most patients had pancolitis, and two had left-sided colitis.

Study findings and constraints: A couple of rectal clonotypes were found only in ulcerative colitis patients, all of them. Rectal repertoires separated controls, mild-moderate and acute severe colitis.

About this clone: Its specificity is unknown.

Data came from immunoSEQ multiplex PCR; TCRdb stores just in-frame clones and leaves some out. The repertoire holds fewer than 25,000 clones, about two thirds seen once, with roughly a sixth in the top ten. During colonoscopy, one to two rectal pinch biopsies were collected. The diagnostic colonoscopy in ulcerative colitis patients preceded any immunosuppressive treatment. The CDR3 length is 11 residues. The V gene lost 1 base and the J gene lost 10 bases, with 10 bases spanning the gap. Germline V gives CDR1 GTSNPN, CDR2 SVGIG (reference sequence). This chain links TRBV30 with TRBJ1-1; no definite D call. The source of this sequence is a boy aged 10-17 years with severe ulcerative colitis. Specimen: gut tissue. DNA for the CDR3: TGTGCCTGGAGTGCGGGCCGGGGAGCTTTCTTT. This codes for CAWSAGRGAFF.